The source of this T cell receptor beta chain is a study of regulatory T cells in long-lasting Graves disease. Across the whole study: Antithyroid drug use was under 3 months in newly diagnosed Graves' patients.

Study results and limitations: The persistent group shared around 2,700 public clonotypes, more than the roughly 970 shared by new patients.

Deletions cut 2 bases from V and 1 base from J, with 7 bases between. This CDR3 spans 14 amino acids. Looked up from germline, CDR1 is SEHNR and CDR2 is FQNEAQ (reference sequence). Sequencing libraries for TCR beta were prepared with iRepertoire HTBI primers and Arm-PCR of CDR3 regions. TCRdb ran MiXCR on the multiplex PCR reads and lists one entry per CDR3 protein. The table lists about 530,000 distinct CDR3 sequences, around 16% of them singletons. Time point in this sample: newly diagnosed GD, antithyroid drugs for less than 3 months. Isolated PBMC RNA provided the starting material for the TCR library. Comments on this clonotype: What it binds is unknown.

These data also formed part of another study, on T cells in Graves' hyperthyroidism and ophthalmopathy. That paper states: Stable Graves' hyperthyroidism meant no ophthalmopathy progression within 18 months. First-round RT-PCR with HTBI primers amplified the TCR CDR3 region.

The clonotype was recovered from a woman aged 35 to 60 with Graves disease. Sequencing was performed on peripheral blood mononuclear cells (PBMCs), taken at new diagnosis, from a patient treated with antithyroid drugs. The chain joins TRBV7-9 to TRBJ2-3; D not certain. The CDR3 nucleotides are TGTGCCAGCAGCTTACAGCTTGGCACAGATACGCAGTATTTT. Protein sequence: CASSLQLGTDTQYF.